Each of the 8 T cell receptor beta chains below was sequenced from the same sample in a study of T cell responses to AZD1222 COVID-19 vaccine. TCRdb keeps only in-frame clones here, not all; method: immunoSEQ multiplex PCR. The table shows under 90,000 clones, with 70% to 90% occurring only once. The sequencing used peripheral blood, collected 28 days after the second AZD1222 dose. The receptors come from an adult who received the AZD1222 COVID-19 vaccine.

The chain has TRBV20-1 and TRBJ1-1; D call uncertain. Germline CDR1 and CDR2: DFQATT and SNEGSKA (reference sequence). This CDR3 spans 11 amino acids. Trimming left V 7 bases short and J 0 bases short, with 6 bases between. This CDR3 is CSGELNTEAFF. The CDR3, as DNA: TGCAGTGGAGAATTGAACACTGAAGCTTTCTTT.

Only one count was recorded for this clone. This chain joins TRBV5-1 and TRBJ1-5; the match to TRBD1 covers 10 bases. The trim removed 2 bases at V and 6 bases at J, leaving 5 bases unmatched. Germline-derived CDR1 and CDR2 are SGHRS and YFSETQ. CDR3 length: 15 residues. The CDR3 loop reads CASSLGTGAGQPQHF. The DNA of the CDR3 is TGCGCCAGCAGCTTAGGGACAGGGGCAGGTCAGCCCCAGCATTTT. The whole variable domain, remainder taken from reference TRBV5-1 and TRBJ1-5, is KAGVTQTPRYLIKTRGQQVTLSCSPISGHRSVSWYQQTPGQGLQFLFEYFSETQRNKGNFPGRFSGRQFSNSRSEMNVSTLELGDSALYLCASSLGTGAGQPQHFGDGTRLSIL.

V is TRBV19 and J is TRBJ2-2; D is perhaps TRBD1 (6 bases). This CDR3 comprises 13 residues. Per the germline V gene, CDR1 is LNHDA and CDR2 is SQIVND (reference sequence). V lost 4 bases and J lost 6, with 9 bases in between. The CDR3 protein is CASSTTGSGELFF. CDR3 nucleotides: TGTGCCAGTAGTACTACAGGGTCCGGGGAGCTGTTTTTT.

The chain links TRBV19 to TRBJ2-4, with 7 nucleotides matching TRBD1. With 6 bases clipped from V and 7 bases from J, the junction kept 12 bases outside the gene matches. Germline lookup yields CDR1 LNHDA and CDR2 SQIVND (reference sequence). This CDR3 region has 15 residues. The CDR3 DNA reads TGTGCCAGTAGCCACGGGGCAGAGGGGGCGAACATTCAGTACTTC. This sequence encodes CASSHGAEGANIQYF.

This rearrangement joins TRBV5-1 to TRBJ1-1, with D maybe TRBD1 (6 bases). The CDR3 extends over 15 amino acids. The germline CDR1 and CDR2 sequences are SGHRS and YFSETQ. V lost 2 bases and J 4 bases, leaving 15 bases between the germline ends. CDR3 in DNA: TGCGCCAGCAGCTTTTGGGGGGCCAGGGCCACTGAAGCTTTCTTT. This codes for CASSFWGARATEAFF.

This clone was observed a handful of times. The rearrangement uses TRBV28 and TRBJ2-7, with TRBD2 matching over 7 bases. The CDR3 spans 15 residues. Germline assignment: CDR1 MDHEN and CDR2 SYDVKM. Losses at the gene ends were 7 bases for V and 4 bases for J; bases not matched to a gene: 13. The CDR3 loop is CASTYGEGDSYEQYF. The CDR3, as DNA: TGTGCCAGCACTTATGGGGAGGGTGATTCGTACGAGCAGTACTTC. Using reference TRBV28 and TRBJ2-7 for the parts outside the CDR3, the full variable domain is DVKVTQSSRYLVKRTGEKVFLECVQDMDHENMFWYRQDPGLGLRLIYFSYDVKMKEKGDIPEGYSVSREKKERFSLILESASTNQTSMYLCASTYGEGDSYEQYFGPGTRLTVT.

This clone was seen a handful of times. The chain is built from TRBV10-3 and TRBJ2-1; 7 nucleotides line up with TRBD1. Germline assignment: CDR1 ENHRY and CDR2 SYGVKD. V lost 10 bases and J lost 5; bases outside the gene matches: 8. The length of the CDR3 is 13 residues. The CDR3, as DNA: TGTGCCACCGTAGGGGGCAGTGACAATGAGCAGTTCTTC. Its protein is CATVGGSDNEQFF.

CDR3 protein: CASSTPPGGAHNEQFF. CDR3 coding DNA: TGTGCCAGCAGCACCCCCCCGGGGGGAGCCCACAATGAGCAGTTCTTC. The chain joins TRBV11-3 to TRBJ2-1; 7 bases map to TRBD2. This CDR3 has 16 residues. Germline CDR1 and CDR2: SGHNT and YENEEA. V lost 5 bases, J lost 5 bases, and 12 bases stayed unmatched. Based on the CDR3 plus reference TRBV11-3 and TRBJ2-1, the full variable domain is EAGVVQSPRYKIIEKKQPVAFWCNPISGHNTLYWYLQNLGQGPELLIRYENEEAVDDSQLPKDRFSAERLKGVDSTLKIQPAELGDSAVYLCASSTPPGGAHNEQFFGPGTRLTVL.